This entry is about one T cell receptor beta chain. The antigen is not known. The record originates from a study of T cells in localized non-small cell lung cancer. The CDR3 loop spans 12 amino acids. V lost 7 bases, J lost 2 bases, and 8 bases lay in between. Germline lookup yields CDR1 ENHRY and CDR2 SYGVKD. TCRdb's copy holds only in-frame clones and misses some; the assay was immunoSEQ multiplex PCR. There are about 27,000 clones in the sample; roughly four fifths occur only once, and around 4.3% lies in the top ten. Overall study results and limits: Heterogeneity cannot be ruled out, as sequencing used one tumor region only. In adjacent lung appeared a median around 59 of the top 100 tumor clones. The highest T cell clonality was in uninvolved adjacent lung, above tumor.

This chain uses TRBV10-3 with TRBJ1-2; no clear D gene. The sequence derives from a woman aged 35 to 70 with stage I lung adenocarcinoma. The source material was peripheral blood, sampled before any cancer treatment. The chain's CDR3 is CAITPGNYGYTF. Written as DNA, the CDR3 is TGTGCCATCACCCCGGGGAACTATGGCTACACCTTC.